This T cell receptor beta chain was recovered during a study of shared clonotypes between healthy human individuals. Comments on this clone: Its cognate antigen is unknown.

As handled by the study authors: Filtering differed since immunoSEQ provided only junctions, with no quality scores. Generated by immunoSEQ multiplex PCR, the TCRdb table keeps only in-frame clones and is missing some. The DNA was the basis for D and trimming; V, J and clone size are from that table. This sample has about 2 million clones, with roughly 94% found just once. The study's findings and limits: Clonotype sharing among donors, it was expected, would be affected by sequencing depth. The genetic and exposure-history diversity represented was limited by few donors.

The receptor was derived from a man aged 18 to 30 in good health. The sample was naive CD4+ T cells sorted from blood. Subset noted: CD45RA+ positively selected.

The CDR3, as DNA: TGTGCCAGCAGTGTAGGCCGCTCGAGCTCCTACGAGCAGTACTTC. Amino acid sequence: CASSVGRSSSYEQYF. The chain joins TRBV2 to TRBJ2-7; no clear D gene. The CDR3 is 15 residues long. Germline V CDR1 and CDR2: SNHLY, FYNNEI. V was shortened by 4 bases and J by 0 bases, with 13 bases between the two germline ends.